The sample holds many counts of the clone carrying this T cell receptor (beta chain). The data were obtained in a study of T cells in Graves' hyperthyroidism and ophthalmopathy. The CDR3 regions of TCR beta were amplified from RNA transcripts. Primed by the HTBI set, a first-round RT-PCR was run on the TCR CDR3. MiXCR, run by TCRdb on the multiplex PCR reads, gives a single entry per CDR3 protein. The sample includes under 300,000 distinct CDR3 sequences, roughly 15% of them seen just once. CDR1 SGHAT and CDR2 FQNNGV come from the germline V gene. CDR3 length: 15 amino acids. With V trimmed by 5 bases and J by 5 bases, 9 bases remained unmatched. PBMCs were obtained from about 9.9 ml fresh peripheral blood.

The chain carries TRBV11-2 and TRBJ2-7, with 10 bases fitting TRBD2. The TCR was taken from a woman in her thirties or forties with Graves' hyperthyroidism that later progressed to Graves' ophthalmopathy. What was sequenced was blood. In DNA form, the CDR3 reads TGTGCCAGCAGCAAGACTAGCGGGCGATACAACGAGCAGTACTTC. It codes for CASSKTSGRYNEQYF. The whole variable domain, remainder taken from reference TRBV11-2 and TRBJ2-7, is EAGVAQSPRYKIIEKRQSVAFWCNPISGHATLYWYQQILGQGPKLLIQFQNNGVVDDSQLPKDRFSAERLKGVDSTLKIQPAKLEDSAVYLCASSKTSGRYNEQYFGPGTRLTVT.